This T cell receptor beta chain was identified during a study of CD8+CD57+ T cells in acquired aplastic anemia. Study results and limitations: Patients and healthy controls showed no significant CD8+ Simpson's diversity difference. Common to patients and controls were twenty-nine CD8+ CDR3 sequences. The CD8+CD57+ cells of patients were less diverse than their total CD4+ and CD8+ pools.

This CDR3 has 13 amino acids. The V gene's germline CDR1 is MRHNA and CDR2 SNTAGT. The V gene end was trimmed by 6 bases and the J gene end by 5 bases; junction bases not matched to a gene: 4. This clonotype was detected a few times. The antigen is not known. The template for TCR beta VDJ and CDR3 sequence profiling was genomic DNA. TCRdb redid the calling of the reads with MiXCR, one entry per CDR3 protein. The table shows approximately 21,000 distinct CDR3 sequences, with about 40% occurring only once. Patients sequenced had flow cytometry evidence of CD8+CD57+ cell expansion. Of some eleven patients, 2 also provided CD8+CD57+ effector memory cells that were sequenced. Beads enriched the CD8+CD57+ cells, and these gave a mean 1.6 ug DNA.

The receptor comes from a human donor with aplastic anemia. Sequencing was done on a sample of CD8+CD57+ T cells sorted from PBMCs. Specified subset: bead-enriched CD8+CD57+ effector memory T cells from SAA patients. The chain uses TRBV6-4 and TRBJ2-1; 7 bases map to TRBD2. CDR3 in DNA: TGTGCCAGCAGCACTAGCGCCAACAATGAGCAGTTCTTC. Amino acids: CASSTSANNEQFF.